What follows is one TCR beta chain and its context. The entry originates in a study of T cell responses to AZD1222 COVID-19 vaccine. Profiling relied on immunoSEQ multiplex PCR, and the TCRdb table lists in-frame clones only, not all of them. The sample lists around 170,000 clones; approximately 91% were seen once. The CDR3 is made up of 14 amino acids. Trimming took off 6 bases at V and 5 bases at J, with 17 bases between the two ends. Germline V gene lookup returns CDR1 MDHEN and CDR2 SYDVKM. The chain combines TRBV28 with TRBJ2-7; the D call may be TRBD1 or TRBD2 (7 bases each). The sequence was collected from an adult in good health. Sequencing used peripheral blood, obtained on day 0 of AZD1222 vaccination. This CDR3 reads CASSDREGGNEQYF. The DNA for the CDR3 is TGTGCCAGCAGCGACAGGGAGGGAGGGAACGAGCAGTACTTC. Together with reference TRBV28 and TRBJ2-7, the CDR3 gives the full variable domain: DVKVTQSSRYLVKRTGEKVFLECVQDMDHENMFWYRQDPGLGLRLIYFSYDVKMKEKGDIPEGYSVSREKKERFSLILESASTNQTSMYLCASSDREGGNEQYFGPGTRLTVT.